The sequence of this TCR beta chain was determined in a study of blood T cell repertoires in COVID-19. V was clipped by 0 bases and J by 11 bases, with 11 bases between them. CDR3 length: 13 residues. Germline CDR1 SGDLS, CDR2 YYNGEE. Clones were read by immunoSEQ multiplex PCR, and TCRdb kept only the in-frame ones, dropping some. This table holds some 100,000 clones, about nine tenths found once. The rearrangement links TRBV9 to TRBJ1-4; D may be TRBD1 (6 bases). Sequencing used peripheral blood. The clonotype comes from a man between 65 and 85 years old with acute or convalescent COVID-19. CDR3 sequence: CASSVGQGSKLFF. As DNA, the CDR3 is TGTGCCAGCAGCGTAGGTCAGGGGTCGAAACTGTTTTTT.